The 15 T cell receptor beta chains below come from one sample, sequenced in a study of shared clonotypes between healthy human individuals (TCRdb year 2020). Receptor libraries were prepared by the immunoSEQ multiplex PCR assay. TCRdb mirrors the immuneACCESS table, restricted to in-frame sequences. Some clones are absent from its copies; in checked studies, under half trace to an unresolved V gene, and the reason for the others is unknown. Within this sample are about 1 million clones, with about three quarters of them counted one time only. Approximately 1.5% of the sample goes to the ten largest clones. The sequencing sample was made of memory CD4+ T cells sorted from blood. In the paper's terms, the cell subset or site label means: CD45RA-negative fraction. The receptors here all came from a man aged 18 to 29 in good health.

The chain is built from TRBV5-3 and TRBJ2-7, with 7 bases matching TRBD2. TRBV5-3 falls under the ORF class, with uncertain function. This CDR3 has 17 amino acids. V shed 2 bases and J 0 bases; nucleotides not matched to a gene: 11. As DNA, the CDR3 is TGTGCCAGAAGCTTCGTGACGTGGACTAGAAGCTCCTACGAGCAGTACTTC. It yields the protein CARSFVTWTRSSYEQYF.

This sequence joins TRBV4-1 and TRBJ2-1; D gene ambiguous. V lost 4 bases, J lost 9 bases, and 13 bases lay in between. The CDR3 runs 13 residues. Germline loops: CDR1 MGHRA, CDR2 YSYEKL. In nucleotides, the CDR3 is TGCGCCAGCAGCCTTCGGGCCTCCAGTGAGCAGTTCTTC. The encoded protein is CASSLRASSEQFF.

J is TRBJ2-2 and V is TRBV5-1, with D perhaps matching TRBD2 (5 bases). V lost 3 bases and J 5 bases, leaving 11 bases between the germline ends. The CDR3 spans 14 residues. CDR1 is SGHRS and CDR2 is YFSETQ in the germline V gene. CDR3 sequence reads: CASSSTPGTGELFF. Here the CDR3 DNA reads TGCGCCAGCAGCTCTACGCCGGGGACCGGGGAGCTGTTTTTT. Filled out from reference TRBV5-1 and TRBJ2-2, the complete variable domain reads KAGVTQTPRYLIKTRGQQVTLSCSPISGHRSVSWYQQTPGQGLQFLFEYFSETQRNKGNFPGRFSGRQFSNSRSEMNVSTLELGDSALYLCASSSTPGTGELFFGEGSRLTVL.

Only one count was recorded for this clone. The chain has TRBV15 and TRBJ2-5; D is unclear. Deletions cut 5 bases from V and 1 base from J, with 8 bases between. Germline V gene data show CDR1 as LNHNV and CDR2 as YYDKDF (reference sequence). CDR3 length: 13 residues. The CDR3 is CATSESLQETQYF. Written as DNA, the CDR3 is TGTGCCACCAGCGAATCCCTCCAAGAGACCCAGTACTTC.

V is TRBV18 and J is TRBJ2-2; TRBD1 is a possible D gene (6 bases). This CDR3 is built from 17 residues. CDR1 and CDR2 from the germline V gene are KGHSH and LQKENI. The ends were cut back, 4 bases at V and 0 bases at J, with 15 bases in the middle. The CDR3 nucleotides are TGTGCCAGCTCACGAAGCACAGGGAAGTCGAACACCGGGGAGCTGTTTTTT. It translates to CASSRSTGKSNTGELFF.

The chain has TRBV9 and TRBJ1-6; D uncertain. Trimming cost V 3 bases and J 7 bases, with 11 bases left between them. The CDR3 has 14 amino acids. The germline gives CDR1 SGDLS, CDR2 YYNGEE. In DNA, the CDR3 is TGTGCCAGCAGCGATACCCCGGGAAATTCACCCCTCCACTTT. Translating gives CASSDTPGNSPLHF.

This clone was counted only a few times. CDR3 nucleotide sequence: TGTGCCAGCAGCCCGAGCGGGGGAATCAGGGAGACCCAGTACTTC. Translation gives CASSPSGGIRETQYF. The chain uses TRBV7-3 and TRBJ2-5; 8 bases map to TRBD2. The CDR3 has 15 residues. Per germline, CDR1 SGHTA and CDR2 FQGTGA. Trimming cost V 5 bases and J 5 bases; bases outside gene matches: 10.

There are many counts of this clone. V is TRBV5-1 and J is TRBJ1-4; D uncertain. The germline CDR1 and CDR2 sequences are SGHRS and YFSETQ. This CDR3 spans 13 amino acids. The V and J ends lost 4 bases and 5 bases respectively, with 9 bases between them. CDR3 protein: CASSPLMNEKLFF. In DNA, the CDR3 is TGCGCCAGCAGCCCGCTGATGAATGAAAAACTGTTTTTT.

CDR3 sequence: CASTPTSGGSYEQYF. The CDR3 nucleotides read TGCGCCAGCACCCCCACTAGCGGGGGTTCCTACGAGCAGTACTTC. The chain couples TRBV10-1 to TRBJ2-7; TRBD2 matches 11 bases. Unmatched junction bases numbered 6, after V lost 7 bases and J lost 1 base. The length of the CDR3 is 15 residues. Germline CDR1 WNHNN, CDR2 SYGVQD (reference sequence).

This sequence joins TRBV10-3 and TRBJ2-7; D could derive from TRBD1 or TRBD2 (6 bases each). Germline V gene lookup returns CDR1 ENHRY and CDR2 SYGVKD. The germline V and J ends were trimmed by 3 bases and 5 bases, with 17 bases remaining between them. CDR3 size: 15 residues. The CDR3 loop reads CAISDGTKGGDEQYF. In DNA form, the CDR3 reads TGTGCCATCAGTGACGGGACAAAGGGGGGAGACGAGCAGTACTTC.

The chain employs TRBV9 and TRBJ2-1, with 8 bases fitting TRBD2. Germline V gives CDR1 SGDLS, CDR2 YYNGEE. The CDR3 runs to 16 residues. Trimming removed 0 bases from V and 5 bases from J; junction bases left unmatched: 7. CDR3 bases: TGTGCCAGCAGCGTAGGTCCGGCGGGAGGAGACAATGAGCAGTTCTTC. Translation gives CASSVGPAGGDNEQFF.

This chain uses TRBV5-4 with TRBJ1-2; D is unclear. The length of the CDR3 is 13 residues. V lost 4 bases and J 8 bases, leaving 15 bases between the germline ends. The germline V gene encodes CDR1 SGHNT and CDR2 YYREEE (reference sequence). Here the CDR3 reads CASSPDRTGGYTF. The CDR3 DNA sequence: TGTGCCAGCAGCCCCGATCGGACTGGCGGCTACACCTTC.

This clone was recorded once. This chain uses TRBV6-1 with TRBJ1-2; no clear D. CDR3 length: 14 amino acids. Germline-derived CDR1 and CDR2 are MNHNS and SASEGT. V was trimmed by 11 bases and J by 0 bases, leaving 16 bases between them. In DNA, the CDR3 is TGTGCCTCGGACCCCAGTCGTCCTAACTATGGCTACACCTTC. Amino acids: CASDPSRPNYGYTF.

The chain recombines TRBV19 with TRBJ2-1; 8 bases agree with TRBD2. Germline CDR1 and CDR2: LNHDA and SQIVND (reference sequence). The trim removed 4 bases at V and 8 bases at J, leaving 13 bases unmatched. The CDR3 covers 16 residues. CDR3 protein: CASSTLDGRARDEQFF. CDR3 sequence (DNA): TGTGCCAGTAGTACCCTTGACGGGAGGGCTAGGGATGAGCAGTTCTTC.

This chain uses TRBV5-8 with TRBJ2-3; the D is unclear. The CDR3 is 15 amino acids. Germline values: CDR1 SGHTS, CDR2 YDEGEE. Trimming stripped 6 bases from V and 6 bases from J, with 20 bases between. The CDR3 nucleotides read TGTGCCAGCATCAGGATAGGACGTAAGACCGATACGCAGTATTTT. The encoded protein is CASIRIGRKTDTQYF.